The clone carrying this T cell receptor beta chain was detected only a few times. No antigen is known for it. TCRdb used MiXCR to reprocess the reads, holding one entry per CDR3 protein. The repertoire holds 6,200 or so distinct CDR3 sequences, 33% seen once, with 25% in the top ten. The ends lost 2 bases at V and 4 bases at J; junction bases unmatched: 7. CDR1 and CDR2 (germline): SGHRS, YFSETQ. The CDR3 totals 15 residues. This sample was taken from a study of type 1 regulatory T cells. Study-wide background: T-allo10 is a Tr1-enriched, alloantigen-specific CD4 T cell product made in vitro.

Study results and limitations: Compared with non-Tr1 cells, Tr1 cells showed a narrower TCR repertoire.

Sequencing used cultured type 1 regulatory T (Tr1) cells, either the whole culture or a sorted fraction (not recorded which). V is TRBV5-1 and J is TRBJ2-5; 8 bases are shared with TRBD2. The TCR was taken from a human donor in good health. The DNA for the CDR3 is TGCGCCAGCAGCTTTTTTCTAACTAGCGGAGAGACCCAGTACTTC. Its translation: CASSFFLTSGETQYF.